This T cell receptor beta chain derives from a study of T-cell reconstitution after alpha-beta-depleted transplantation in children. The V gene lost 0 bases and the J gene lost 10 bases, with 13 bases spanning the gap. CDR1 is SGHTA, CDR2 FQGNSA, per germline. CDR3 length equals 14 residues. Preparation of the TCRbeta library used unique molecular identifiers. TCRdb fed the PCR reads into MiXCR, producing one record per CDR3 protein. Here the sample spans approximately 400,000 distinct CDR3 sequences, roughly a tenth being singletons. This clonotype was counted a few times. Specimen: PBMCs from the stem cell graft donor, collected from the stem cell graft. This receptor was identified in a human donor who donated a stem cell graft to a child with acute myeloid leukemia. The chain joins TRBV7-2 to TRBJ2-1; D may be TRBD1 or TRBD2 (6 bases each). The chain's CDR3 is CASSLAGWGAEQFF. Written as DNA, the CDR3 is TGTGCCAGCAGCTTAGCTGGGTGGGGGGCAGAGCAGTTCTTC.